This T cell receptor (beta chain) was identified in a study of vaccination and CD4 T cells after COVID-19. Documented treatment: approximately nine-day PBMC culture with coronavirus spike peptide pools or control peptides (ViraFEST assay). Worth noting for this clonotype: What it binds is unknown.

Germline V gives CDR1 MNHNS, CDR2 SASEGT. This CDR3 spans 12 amino acids. Deletions cut 6 bases from V and 7 bases from J, with 12 bases between. The study sequenced cultured CD4+ T cell DNA using the Oncomine TCR Beta short-read assay. TCRdb re-called the PCR reads with MiXCR, one entry per CDR3 protein. The sample lists about 13,000 distinct CDR3 sequences; approximately 81% were seen once. Material: CD4+ T cells from blood, cultured in vitro, obtained after SARS-CoV-2 vaccination. The chain has TRBV6-1 and TRBJ1-2; perhaps TRBD1 as D (5 bases). The clonotype originates from a human donor who received a COVID-19 vaccine. The CDR3 DNA follows: TGTGCCAGCAGCTTACGGGACGTTGGCTACACCTTC. It is translated as CASSLRDVGYTF.